Here is one TCR beta chain with its context. What it recognizes is unknown. CDR3 size: 18 residues. V gave up 5 bases and J gave up 4 bases; unmatched junction bases: 17. CDR1 is SGHTA, CDR2 FQGTGA, per germline. 60 Vbeta and 13 Jbeta primers were used in PCR. This table comes from immunoSEQ multiplex PCR, and its TCRdb copy is limited to in-frame clones, with some not included. This listing includes approximately 110,000 clones. The sample belongs to a study of cytomegalovirus exposure and HLA in healthy donors. Study results and limitations: Previously analyzed data showed that most TCR beta V segments were productive at a frequency of about 90% or about 30%. It was reportedly the case that the classifier diagnosed cytomegalovirus status with high specificity and sensitivity. Prediction of most subjects' HLA-A and HLA-B alleles by TCR beta sequences was reportedly accurate. The authors judged a highly shared variant cluster likely a sequencing artifact.

This receptor was identified in a man aged 35-49 years in good health and CMV-seropositive. V is TRBV7-3 and J is TRBJ2-7, with 10 nucleotides matching TRBD2. Sequenced sample: PBMCs. The CDR3 DNA is TGTGCCAGCAGCCCCAGGGGACAGACGAGCGGGAGGGTTTACGAGCAGTACTTC. Protein: CASSPRGQTSGRVYEQYF. The full variable domain, completed using reference TRBV7-3 and TRBJ2-7, is GAGVSQTPSNKVTEKGKYVELRCDPISGHTALYWYRQSLGQGPEFLIYFQGTGAADDSGLPNDRFFAVRPEGSVSTLKIQRTERGDSAVYLCASSPRGQTSGRVYEQYFGPGTRLTVT.